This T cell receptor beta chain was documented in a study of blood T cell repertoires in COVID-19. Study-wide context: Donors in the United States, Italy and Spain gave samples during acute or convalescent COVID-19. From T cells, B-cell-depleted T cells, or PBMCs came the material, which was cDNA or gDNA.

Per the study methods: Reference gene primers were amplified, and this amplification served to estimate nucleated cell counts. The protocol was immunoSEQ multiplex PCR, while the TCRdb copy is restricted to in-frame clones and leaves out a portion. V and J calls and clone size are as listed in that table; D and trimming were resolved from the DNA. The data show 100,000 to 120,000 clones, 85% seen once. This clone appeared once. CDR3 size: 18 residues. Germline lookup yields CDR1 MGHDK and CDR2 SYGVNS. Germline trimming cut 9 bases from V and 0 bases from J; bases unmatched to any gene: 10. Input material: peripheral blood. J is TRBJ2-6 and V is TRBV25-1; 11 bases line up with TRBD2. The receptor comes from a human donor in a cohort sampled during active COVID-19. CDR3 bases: TGTGCCAGTAGACCGGGACTAGCGGACCTCTCTGGGGCCAACGTCCTGACTTTC. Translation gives CASRPGLADLSGANVLTF.